Below are 12 T cell receptor beta chains sequenced from a single sample in a study of T cells in severe cutaneous drug reactions. The patients sequenced had a carbamazepine-induced Stevens-Johnson syndrome or toxic epidermal necrolysis reaction. Libraries were made by iRepertoire multiplex PCR with TCR subtype-specific primers for bulk and single-cell sequencing. After re-calling the multiplex PCR reads, TCRdb lists one entry per CDR3 protein, DNA absent. This sample's clone table lists tens of thousands of distinct CDR3 sequences. The sequencing sample was made of PBMCs. Receptors were obtained from a human donor with toxic epidermal necrolysis, a severe cutaneous drug reaction.

The chain combines TRBV4-3 with TRBJ1-6; TCRdb reports TRBD1, a call that lacks DNA to check it against. Germline CDR1 and CDR2: LGHNA and YSLEER. CDR3 length equals 15 residues. The CDR3 sequence is CASSPWTGANSPLHF.

This sequence joins TRBV5-1 and TRBJ2-6; TCRdb outputs TRBD1, but without DNA this stays unchecked. CDR1 and CDR2 (germline): SGHRS, YFSETQ. There are 18 residues in the CDR3. This CDR3 is CASSLSGQRSSGANVLTF.

This chain joins TRBV10-3 and TRBJ2-7. This CDR3 has 14 amino acids. Germline lookup yields CDR1 ENHRY and CDR2 SYGVKD. The CDR3 loop reads CAISESRGTYEQYF.

This clonotype shows up as medium-sized by frequency. The chain is built from TRBV2 and TRBJ2-7; the D call from TCRdb, TRBD2, cannot be confirmed without DNA. The CDR3 covers 15 residues. The V gene's germline CDR1 is SNHLY and CDR2 FYNNEI. CDR3 residues: CASILLGTASYEQYF.

This chain uses TRBV19 with TRBJ2-4; TCRdb designates TRBD2, a call that cannot be tested without DNA. Germline CDR1 LNHDA, CDR2 SQIVND (reference sequence). The CDR3 is 16 residues long. The CDR3: CASSALESLAKNIQYF.

This chain connects TRBV5-6 to TRBJ2-4. This CDR3 has 14 residues. Germline CDR1 and CDR2: SGHDT and YYEEEE. CDR3 in amino acids: CASSLDFTKNIQYF.

The V gene is TRBV2, the J gene TRBJ1-6; TCRdb indicates TRBD1, and absent DNA this call remains unverified. The length of the CDR3 is 13 residues. Germline V lookup: CDR1 SNHLY, CDR2 FYNNEI. CDR3 sequence reads: CASGDSRNSPLHF.

Measured by frequency, this clonotype is medium-sized. This rearrangement joins TRBV11-2 to TRBJ2-5; TCRdb designates TRBD2, a call that cannot be tested without DNA. The germline gives CDR1 SGHAT, CDR2 FQNNGV. The CDR3 covers 16 residues. CDR3 protein: CASSLPSGRSQETQYF.

The chain is built from TRBV4-3 and TRBJ1-1. CDR3 length equals 15 residues. Germline lookup yields CDR1 LGHNA and CDR2 YSLEER. This CDR3 is CASSQEFPAPTEAFF.

The chain employs TRBV30 and TRBJ2-2. Germline CDR1 is GTSNPN and CDR2 is SVGIG (reference sequence). This CDR3 comprises 15 residues. The chain's CDR3 is CAWDPRIWNTGELFF. The complete variable domain, with remaining parts taken from reference TRBV30 and TRBJ2-2, reads SQTIHQWPATLVQPVGSPLSLECTVEGTSNPNLYWYRQAAGRGLQLLFYSVGIGQISSEVPQNLSASRPQDRQFILSSKKLLLSDSGFYLCAWDPRIWNTGELFFGEGSRLTVL.

The chain has TRBV20-1 and TRBJ2-3; TCRdb calls TRBD1, which cannot be checked without DNA. Per the germline V gene, CDR1 is DFQATT and CDR2 is SNEGSKA (reference sequence). CDR3 size: 13 residues. The CDR3 region is CSARGRVADTQYF.

Measured by frequency, this clonotype is medium-sized. This rearrangement joins TRBV9 to TRBJ1-5; TCRdb lists TRBD1, though no DNA is available to test this call. Germline-derived CDR1 and CDR2 are SGDLS and YYNGEE. There are 15 residues in the CDR3. The CDR3 loop reads CASSPGGPLNQPQHF.